This TCR beta chain is from a study of T cells after posttransplantation cyclophosphamide (dated by TCRdb to the mid-2010s). Background on the whole study: Using TRB sequencing, the study followed how the T cell repertoire reconstituted after myeloablative bone marrow transplantation in which posttransplantation cyclophosphamide served as GVHD prophylaxis. Public TRB sequences were compared against a database of over 3,000 sequences linked to responses to pathogens, tumor antigens, self-antigens and alloantigens. TRA and TRB clonality were tightly correlated in several samples, so subsequent TCR analyses focused on TRB only. Blood from every one of the 30 to 35 PTCy patients who had 1-year posttransplant specimens underwent TRB sequencing. TRB sequencing was also done on up to roughly 3 additional blood samples from 2 to 5.2 years after transplant in 3 patients, and on pretransplant blood from 4 patients. Samples from approximately 37 PTCy-treated patients, along with samples from approximately 15 of their related bone marrow donors, underwent antigen receptor sequencing.

On the day of marrow donation, related bone marrow donors gave peripheral blood samples. Peripheral blood and bone marrow mononuclear cells were isolated by Ficoll-Hypaque density centrifugation and were cryopreserved. Beyond this particular receptor, the publication reports: Across roughly 49 patients, TRB clonality was highly associated with recipient CMV seropositivity and CMV reactivation, and PTCy diversity was similar to diversity in CNI/methotrexate controls. The TRB repertoires of T cells infiltrating skin or the GI tract showed only limited overlap with the TRB repertoires found in blood. At 1-2 months, donor-recipient similarity was low but rose over the first year, and the later blood repertoires were often dominated by donor CD8+ memory clones.

This clone was recorded many times. No antigen is known for it. Base quality data are lacking; no much larger clone is found one base away. Genomic DNA was used for TRB sequencing, which was performed with the immunoSEQ assay at survey resolution or with the hsTCRB kit. The study's processing was this. The immunoSEQ software handled initial read processing, and the LymphoSeq R package was used for repertoire analyses. Clonality was computed as 1 minus normalized Shannon entropy, and a Gini coefficient was also calculated for each TRB dataset. To infer phenotypes in unsorted samples, TRB sequences from sorted subsets of the recipient or donor were mapped onto unsorted samples from the same recipient. TCRdb's version of the immuneACCESS table is confined to in-frame rearrangements and falls short of the full clone set. An unresolved V gene accounts for under half of the shortfall where checked; the remainder is of unknown origin. V and J calls and clone size follow that table, whereas D and trimming were derived from the DNA. The table notes 20,000 to 25,000 clones here, none of them singletons. The ten largest clones take up around 6.6% of the sample.

The material sequenced was PBMCs. The TCR sequence derives from a woman in her fifties or sixties in good health, CMV-negative, and a related stem cell transplant donor.

The DNA sequence is given as TGTGCCAGCAGGTCCGGAGACAGGGTTCATCAGCCCCAGCATTTT. It specifies CASRSGDRVHQPQHF. Recombination joined TRBV6-6 with TRBJ1-5; 7 bases in the middle match TRBD1. Trimming accounts for 6 bases at V and 5 bases at J, while the number of junction bases matched to no gene is 10. There are 15 amino acids in the CDR3, from cysteine to phenylalanine inclusive. The CDR3 DNA has 45 bases and is translated from base 1. CDR1 and CDR2 (MNHNY, SVGAGI) derive from the germline V gene (reference sequence).